These 32 T cell receptor beta chains share one sample of origin, sequenced in a study of cytotoxic CD8 clonotypes in ibrutinib-treated CLL. TCRdb keeps only in-frame clones here, not all; method: immunoSEQ multiplex PCR. In the table there are a few hundred thousand clones, roughly 80% of which are singletons. Sequencing was performed on PBMCs, taken before ibrutinib treatment. These receptors originate from a human donor with chronic lymphocytic leukemia.

Only one count was recorded for this clone. V gene TRBV6-1 combines with J gene TRBJ1-2, with D possibly matching TRBD1 (5 bases). The germline V and J ends were trimmed by 3 bases and 2 bases, with 19 bases remaining between them. In germline, CDR1 is MNHNS, CDR2 SASEGT. The CDR3 is 17 residues long. CDR3 in DNA: TGTGCCAGCAGTGACCAGGGTTTGCCTTACCTGAACTATGGCTACACCTTC. Encoded protein: CASSDQGLPYLNYGYTF.

This clone has a handful of counts. This chain's CDR3 is CASSPVGTEAFF. CDR3 in DNA: TGTGCCAGCAGTCCAGTTGGCACTGAAGCTTTCTTT. This sequence joins TRBV5-6 and TRBJ1-1, with D unresolved. Trimming took 5 bases from V and 4 from J, leaving 9 bases between them. CDR1 is SGHDT, CDR2 YYEEEE, per germline. The CDR3 covers 12 residues.

The chain has TRBV28 and TRBJ1-1; 8 bases fit TRBD1. V shed 3 bases, J shed 5 bases, and the junction held 8 bases outside the gene matches. The length of the CDR3 is 15 residues. Per the germline V gene, CDR1 is MDHEN and CDR2 is SYDVKM. In DNA form, the CDR3 reads TGTGCCAGCAGTTTGTACAGGGGGTTGATGACTGAAGCTTTCTTT. This sequence encodes CASSLYRGLMTEAFF.

The table lists this clone with a count of one. V gene TRBV15 combines with J gene TRBJ1-4, with TRBD1 matching 11 bases. The CDR3 runs to 19 residues. Germline V gives CDR1 LNHNV, CDR2 YYDKDF (reference sequence). Germline trimming cut 0 bases from V and 3 bases from J; bases unmatched to any gene: 9. The CDR3 here is CATSRDRTGGGWANEKLFF. The CDR3 DNA sequence: TGTGCCACCAGCAGAGATAGGACAGGGGGCGGATGGGCTAATGAAAAACTGTTTTTT.

The chain links TRBV5-6 to TRBJ1-4; D is perhaps TRBD1 (5 bases). The V gene's germline CDR1 is SGHDT and CDR2 YYEEEE. Trimming shortened V by 6 bases and J by 2 bases, and 11 bases separated the two germline ends. This CDR3 has 14 amino acids. DNA of the CDR3: TGTGCCAGCACCCGCAGGGCGACTAATGAAAAACTGTTTTTT. Its protein product is CASTRRATNEKLFF.

This chain uses TRBV7-2 with TRBJ1-2; D may be TRBD1 (5 bases). Germline V lookup: CDR1 SGHTA, CDR2 FQGNSA. Trimming cost V 5 bases and J 5 bases, with 9 bases left between them. CDR3 length equals 12 residues. The CDR3 loop reads CASSPGAYGYTF. Here the CDR3 DNA reads TGTGCCAGCAGCCCCGGGGCGTATGGCTACACCTTC.

The rearrangement uses TRBV7-2 and TRBJ2-1; a possible D gene is TRBD2 (6 bases). Per germline, CDR1 SGHTA and CDR2 FQGNSA. The CDR3 runs 16 residues. V lost 2 bases and J lost 8, with 19 bases in between. CDR3 residues: CASSLIGSGKSDEQFF. The CDR3 region has the DNA TGTGCCAGCAGCTTAATCGGGAGTGGGAAGAGTGATGAGCAGTTCTTC.

This chain joins TRBV19 and TRBJ2-2, with D perhaps matching TRBD1 (6 bases). CDR1 is LNHDA, CDR2 SQIVND, per germline (reference sequence). The V gene lost 3 bases and the J gene lost 6 bases, with 11 bases spanning the gap. The CDR3 contains 14 residues. This CDR3 is CASSILQGAGELFF. CDR3 DNA: TGTGCCAGTAGTATCCTACAGGGCGCCGGGGAGCTGTTTTTT.

This sequence joins TRBV9 and TRBJ2-1; D not certain. The ends were cut back, 0 bases at V and 2 bases at J, with 9 bases in the middle. Germline V gene data show CDR1 as SGDLS and CDR2 as YYNGEE. CDR3 length equals 15 residues. CDR3 sequence: CASSVVGMTYNEQFF. DNA of the CDR3: TGTGCCAGCAGCGTAGTGGGAATGACCTACAATGAGCAGTTCTTC.

V is TRBV30 and J is TRBJ1-4; D unresolved. Trimming removed 0 bases from V and 7 bases from J, with 15 bases in between. The germline gives CDR1 GTSNPN, CDR2 SVGIG (reference sequence). The CDR3 is 15 residues long. Here the CDR3 reads CAWSVQKGGGEKLFF. Written as DNA, the CDR3 is TGTGCCTGGAGTGTACAAAAGGGAGGCGGTGAAAAACTGTTTTTT.

The chain combines TRBV7-6 with TRBJ2-7, with 7 bases fitting TRBD1. This CDR3 comprises 12 residues. J lost 4 bases, V lost 5 bases, and 2 bases had no gene match. CDR1 is SGHVS and CDR2 is FNYEAQ in the germline V gene. The CDR3 reads CASSMGQYEQYF. In nucleotides, the CDR3 is TGTGCCAGCAGCATGGGACAGTACGAGCAGTACTTC.

The chain recombines TRBV18 with TRBJ2-2; D gene unclear. V lost 3 bases and J 5 bases, leaving 4 bases between the germline ends. CDR1 and CDR2 from the germline V gene are KGHSH and LQKENI. The CDR3 sequence is 12 residues long. CDR3 loop: CASSPQTGELFF. The CDR3 bases are TGTGCCAGCTCACCTCAGACCGGGGAGCTGTTTTTT.

The chain links TRBV6-5 to TRBJ2-1; tentatively, D is TRBD2 (7 bases). The V and J ends lost 1 base and 6 bases respectively, with 13 bases between them. The CDR3 is 15 amino acids. Germline V gene sequence: CDR1 MNHEY, CDR2 SVGAGI. The chain's CDR3 is CASSYYEGGGNEQFF. The CDR3 DNA sequence: TGTGCCAGCAGTTACTACGAGGGGGGGGGCAATGAGCAGTTCTTC.

This clone was picked up a small number of times. The chain recombines TRBV6-1 with TRBJ2-7, with 9 bases aligning to TRBD1. CDR1 is MNHNS and CDR2 is SASEGT in the germline V gene. The V and J ends lost 6 bases and 2 bases, in that order; junction bases with no gene match: 8. The CDR3 covers 15 residues. The CDR3 DNA reads TGTGCCAGCAGCTTTACCGGGACAGGGACCTACGAGCAGTACTTC. This codes for CASSFTGTGTYEQYF.

The chain employs TRBV7-3 and TRBJ2-1; 13 nucleotides match TRBD2. V gave up 5 bases and J gave up 8 bases; unmatched junction bases: 6. The CDR3 is 15 amino acids. The germline gives CDR1 SGHTA, CDR2 FQGTGA. The CDR3 region is CASSTGTSGIDEQFF. The DNA of the CDR3 is TGTGCCAGCAGCACAGGGACTAGCGGGATTGATGAGCAGTTCTTC.

V gene TRBV27 combines with J gene TRBJ2-3; no reliable D call. Looked up from germline, CDR1 is MNHEY and CDR2 is SMNVEV (reference sequence). The germline V and J ends were trimmed by 5 bases and 1 base, with 10 bases remaining between them. CDR3 length: 14 residues. CDR3 loop: CASSPKDGTDTQYF. As DNA, the CDR3 is TGTGCCAGCAGTCCCAAAGACGGCACAGATACGCAGTATTTT.

This sequence joins TRBV5-1 and TRBJ2-7, with a tentative D call TRBD2 (5 bases). Germline V lookup: CDR1 SGHRS, CDR2 YFSETQ. Trimming removed 0 bases at V and 0 bases at J, with 7 bases between. CDR3 size: 14 residues. CDR3 loop: CASSLEADSYEQYF. CDR3 nucleotide sequence: TGCGCCAGCAGCTTGGAAGCGGACTCCTACGAGCAGTACTTC.

The chain uses TRBV27 and TRBJ2-3; no clear D. Trimming left V 5 bases short and J 0 bases short, with 9 bases between. The CDR3 spans 14 residues. Germline V CDR1 and CDR2: MNHEY, SMNVEV (reference sequence). CDR3 bases: TGTGCCAGCAGTACTTACACTAGCACAGATACGCAGTATTTT. This gives the protein CASSTYTSTDTQYF.

The J gene is TRBJ2-7, the V gene TRBV19; 9 positions match TRBD2. CDR1 is LNHDA and CDR2 is SQIVND in the germline V gene (reference sequence). This CDR3 contains 16 residues. J lost 2 bases, V lost 6 bases, and 11 bases had no gene match. CDR3 residues: CASSRNGLAGTYEQYF. The DNA of the CDR3 is TGTGCCAGTAGCAGAAATGGTCTAGCGGGAACCTACGAGCAGTACTTC.

The chain carries TRBV9 and TRBJ2-1; TRBD2 matches 9 bases. Germline V CDR1 and CDR2: SGDLS, YYNGEE. There are 15 residues in the CDR3. The V segment lost 0 bases and the J segment 4 bases; nucleotides outside the gene matches: 2. In DNA, the CDR3 is TGTGCCAGCAGCGTAGTGGCGGGAGGGTACAATGAGCAGTTCTTC. Amino acid sequence: CASSVVAGGYNEQFF.

CDR3 loop: CASSFNTWTYYGYTF. DNA for the CDR3: TGTGCCAGCAGCTTTAACACTTGGACCTACTATGGCTACACCTTC. The chain joins TRBV7-9 to TRBJ1-2, with D unclear. Germline values: CDR1 SEHNR, CDR2 FQNEAQ (reference sequence). Trimming took off 3 bases at V and 3 bases at J, with 14 bases between the two ends. There are 15 residues in the CDR3.

This chain links TRBV27 with TRBJ2-1; D ambiguous. Per the germline V gene, CDR1 is MNHEY and CDR2 is SMNVEV (reference sequence). The CDR3 sequence is 12 residues long. Trimming stripped 7 bases from V and 12 bases from J, with 16 bases between. The CDR3 loop reads CASTFGPPGQFF. CDR3 coding DNA: TGTGCCAGCACCTTCGGACCTCCTGGGCAGTTCTTC.

V and J are TRBV19 and TRBJ2-7; unclear D gene. Germline loops: CDR1 LNHDA, CDR2 SQIVND (reference sequence). Trimming left V 4 bases short and J 7 bases short, with 14 bases between. The CDR3 totals 13 residues. CDR3 nucleotide sequence: TGTGCCAGTAGTAGTTCACTTACATGGGAGCAGTACTTC. It encodes CASSSSLTWEQYF.

The chain couples TRBV5-6 to TRBJ2-3, with D possibly matching TRBD2 (5 bases). V was cut by 4 bases and J by 4 bases, with 16 bases left in between. CDR1 SGHDT and CDR2 YYEEEE come from the germline V gene. This CDR3 region has 15 residues. CDR3 nucleotide sequence: TGTGCCAGCAGCCCGGAGCCGGGATGGGCAGATACGCAGTATTTT. Translated, it gives CASSPEPGWADTQYF.

The chain joins TRBV30 to TRBJ2-1; D unclear. The V end was cut by 0 bases, the J end by 8 bases, with 5 bases between. From germline, CDR1 is GTSNPN and CDR2 SVGIG (reference sequence). The CDR3 has 11 residues. The CDR3 reads CAWSVKYEQFF. In DNA form, the CDR3 reads TGTGCCTGGAGTGTAAAGTATGAGCAGTTCTTC.

This chain joins TRBV9 and TRBJ2-2; 10 bases match TRBD2. Trimming at V came to 0 bases and at J to 7 bases, leaving 6 bases not matched to a gene. The V gene's germline CDR1 is SGDLS and CDR2 YYNGEE. This CDR3 has 16 residues. The CDR3 DNA is TGTGCCAGCAGCGTAGGGAGCGGGAGGGTTTTCGGGGAGCTGTTTTTT. Translating gives CASSVGSGRVFGELFF.

The chain combines TRBV11-3 with TRBJ2-2, with D tentatively TRBD1 (6 bases). V was shortened by 5 bases and J by 0 bases, with 10 bases between the two germline ends. CDR1 is SGHNT and CDR2 is YENEEA in the germline V gene. The CDR3 sequence is 15 residues long. The CDR3 protein is CASSERGTNTGELFF. In DNA form, the CDR3 reads TGTGCCAGCAGCGAGAGGGGGACGAACACCGGGGAGCTGTTTTTT.

V usage is TRBV6-6 and J usage is TRBJ1-2, with 9 bases lining up with TRBD1. Looked up from germline, CDR1 is MNHNY and CDR2 is SVGAGI (reference sequence). After removal of 6 bases from V and 4 bases from J, the junction contained 6 bases not matched to a gene. The CDR3 runs to 14 residues. The CDR3 DNA follows: TGTGCCAGCAGCTTGGACAGGGGACCCTATGGCTACACCTTC. Amino acids: CASSLDRGPYGYTF.

The V and J genes are TRBV25-1 and TRBJ2-1; weak D call: TRBD2 (6 bases). V was trimmed by 5 bases and J by 2 bases, leaving 13 bases between them. Per the germline V gene, CDR1 is MGHDK and CDR2 is SYGVNS. The CDR3 totals 15 residues. The chain's CDR3 is CASSLTLAPYNEQFF. The CDR3 region has the DNA TGTGCCAGCAGTCTTACCCTAGCGCCCTACAATGAGCAGTTCTTC.

The table lists this clone with a count of one. The chain has TRBV7-9 and TRBJ1-4; a weak D match, TRBD1 (5 bases). Germline V gives CDR1 SEHNR, CDR2 FQNEAQ (reference sequence). The V and J ends lost 7 bases and 4 bases respectively, with 10 bases between them. This CDR3 spans 13 amino acids. CDR3 DNA sequence: TGTGCCAGCACTAGGGACTTTAATGAAAAACTGTTTTTT. Its translation: CASTRDFNEKLFF. The whole variable domain, filled in from reference TRBV7-9 and TRBJ1-4, reads DTGVSQNPRHKITKRGQNVTFRCDPISEHNRLYWYRQTLGQGPEFLTYFQNEAQLEKSRLLSDRFSAERPKGSFSTLEIQRTEQGDSAMYLCASTRDFNEKLFFGSGTQLSVL.

The gene calls are TRBV4-1 and TRBJ2-7; 9 positions match TRBD1. After removal of 5 bases from V and 6 bases from J, the junction contained 11 bases not matched to a gene. The CDR3 has 15 residues. The germline gives CDR1 MGHRA, CDR2 YSYEKL. Here the CDR3 DNA reads TGCGCCAGCAGCACCTCCGGGACAGGGAACTCCGAGCAGTACTTC. This codes for CASSTSGTGNSEQYF.

The chain has TRBV15 and TRBJ2-7, with unresolved D. CDR1 is LNHNV and CDR2 is YYDKDF in the germline V gene (reference sequence). The length of the CDR3 is 14 residues. With 4 bases removed from V and 5 bases from J, the gap between germline ends came to 15 bases. The CDR3 sequence: CATSKNIAVDEQYF. DNA of the CDR3: TGTGCCACCAGCAAAAACATTGCGGTAGACGAGCAGTACTTC.